This T cell receptor beta chain came from a study of shared clonotypes between healthy human individuals. The study, taken as a whole, reports: Generation probabilities were higher for clonotypes shared across all four sorted-subset donors than for unshared ones.

Germline values: CDR1 SGHAT, CDR2 FQNNGV. Trimming removed 5 bases at V and 3 bases at J, with 14 bases between. The CDR3 loop spans 14 amino acids. The method was immunoSEQ multiplex PCR; TCRdb's version includes in-frame clones alone and lacks a portion of them. The sample lists about 92,000 clones, 60% to 75% occurring once. A word on this clone: Antigen: not known.

This receptor was obtained from a man aged 25-40 years in good health. Sample: memory CD8+ T cells sorted from blood. The subset is: CD45RO+ cells pooled with CCR7-negative TemRA cells. The chain carries TRBV11-2 and TRBJ2-7; D is perhaps TRBD1 (5 bases). The CDR3 sequence: CASSPGLSGYEQYF. CDR3 nucleotide sequence: TGTGCCAGCAGCCCAGGGCTGTCGGGCTACGAGCAGTACTTC.